Following are 21 T cell receptor beta chains from one sample sequenced in a study of blood T cell repertoires in COVID-19. Assay used: immunoSEQ multiplex PCR; TCRdb lists only in-frame clones, some missing. The table has some 350,000 clones, roughly 89% seen once; the top ten hold 6% to 7.5%. Sequenced sample: peripheral blood. Receptors were obtained from a young man with active or convalescent COVID-19.

The chain is built from TRBV18 and TRBJ2-3; D unclear. V was cut by 2 bases and J by 1 base, with 13 bases left in between. The CDR3 is 16 residues long. Germline V gene sequence: CDR1 KGHSH, CDR2 LQKENI. The CDR3 spells CASSPYSSPGTDTQYF. CDR3 nucleotide sequence: TGTGCCAGCTCACCATACTCTTCTCCTGGCACAGATACGCAGTATTTT.

The chain has TRBV15 and TRBJ1-2; TRBD1 agrees at 8 bases. Germline V gene sequence: CDR1 LNHNV, CDR2 YYDKDF (reference sequence). Losses at the gene ends were 1 base for V and 7 bases for J; bases not matched to a gene: 8. The CDR3 has 15 amino acids. CDR3 loop: CATSRASGQGGGYTF. CDR3 sequence (DNA): TGTGCCACCAGCAGAGCGTCCGGACAGGGCGGTGGCTACACCTTC. The full variable domain, completed using reference TRBV15 and TRBJ1-2, is DAMVIQNPRYQVTQFGKPVTLSCSQTLNHNVMYWYQQKSSQAPKLLFHYYDKDFNNEADTPDNFQSRRPNTSFCFLDIRSPGLGDTAMYLCATSRASGQGGGYTFGSGTRLTVV.

This clone was detected only once. The chain couples TRBV2 to TRBJ2-3; D is unresolved. V was pared by 4 bases and J by 1 base, with 12 bases between. Germline CDR1 reads SNHLY; CDR2 reads FYNNEI. This CDR3 spans 15 amino acids. In DNA, the CDR3 is TGTGCCAGCAGTGCCCCAACGGTGGGCACAGATACGCAGTATTTT. Amino acids: CASSAPTVGTDTQYF.

Concerning this clone itself: Distinct nucleotide sequences in the sample also encode this CDR3. The V gene is TRBV19, the J gene TRBJ2-3; D is unresolved. Trimming removed 1 base at V and 0 bases at J, with 5 bases between. Germline V gene lookup returns CDR1 LNHDA and CDR2 SQIVND (reference sequence). The CDR3 runs to 14 residues. CDR3 in DNA: TGTGCCAGTAGTATAGGCTACAGCACAGATACGCAGTATTTT. This sequence encodes CASSIGYSTDTQYF.

In this sample, this clone turned up once. The chain uses TRBV27 and TRBJ1-1, with D possibly matching TRBD1 (5 bases). The ends were cut back, 6 bases at V and 12 bases at J, with 20 bases in the middle. The CDR3 covers 13 residues. Germline CDR1 MNHEY, CDR2 SMNVEV (reference sequence). In DNA form, the CDR3 reads TGTGCCAGCAGGGTATTGGGGCAGGACGCGTCTTTCTTT. It is translated as CASRVLGQDASFF.

The J gene is TRBJ2-1, the V gene TRBV24-1, with 7 bases identical to TRBD2. This CDR3 spans 13 amino acids. The V gene's germline CDR1 is KGHDR and CDR2 SFDVKD. Losses at the gene ends were 1 base for V and 9 bases for J; bases not matched to a gene: 2. CDR3 nucleotide sequence: TGTGCCACCAGTGATTTTGGGGGGGGTGAGCAGTTCTTC. Its protein is CATSDFGGGEQFF.

The chain recombines TRBV28 with TRBJ1-5; no clear D. CDR1 is MDHEN and CDR2 is SYDVKM in the germline V gene. CDR3 length: 11 residues. The V and J ends lost 2 bases and 10 bases respectively, with 6 bases between them. The CDR3 nucleotides read TGTGCCAGCAGTTTACAGGATCCCCAGCATTTT. Translating gives CASSLQDPQHF.

This clone was seen a handful of times. The chain uses TRBV4-2 and TRBJ2-1, with TRBD2 matching 10 bases. The germline V gene has CDR1 LGHNA and CDR2 YNFKEQ. The CDR3 extends over 16 amino acids. Trimming took 0 bases from V and 8 from J; bases not matched to a gene: 7. The CDR3 sequence: CASSQDWPSGRHEQFF. DNA for the CDR3: TGTGCCAGCAGCCAAGATTGGCCTAGCGGGAGACATGAGCAGTTCTTC.

The chain is built from TRBV2 and TRBJ1-6; 9 bases fit TRBD1. This CDR3 is 17 amino acids long. Germline-derived CDR1 and CDR2 are SNHLY and FYNNEI. V lost 5 bases, J lost 0 bases, and 5 bases stayed unmatched. The DNA of the CDR3 is TGTGCCAGCAGTAGACAGGGGGTTATCTCCTATAATTCACCCCTCCACTTT. It is translated as CASSRQGVISYNSPLHF. The full variable domain, rest sourced from reference TRBV2 and TRBJ1-6, is EPEVTQTPSHQVTQMGQEVILRCVPISNHLYFYWYRQILGQKVEFLVSFYNNEISEKSEIFDDQFSVERPDGSNFTLKIRSTKLEDSAMYFCASSRQGVISYNSPLHFGNGTRLTVT.

This chain joins TRBV27 and TRBJ2-7, with TRBD2 matching 8 bases. CDR1 and CDR2 from the germline V gene are MNHEY and SMNVEV (reference sequence). CDR3 size: 15 residues. Trimming at V came to 5 bases and at J to 0 bases, leaving 6 bases not matched to a gene. The CDR3 bases are TGTGCCAGCAGTAGGACTAGCAGCCTCTCCTACGAGCAGTACTTC. Amino acids: CASSRTSSLSYEQYF.

V usage is TRBV7-9 and J usage is TRBJ1-2, with D possibly matching TRBD1 (5 bases). V lost 6 bases, J lost 5 bases, and 13 bases lay in between. Germline V CDR1 and CDR2: SEHNR, FQNEAQ (reference sequence). The CDR3 sequence is 13 residues long. The CDR3 loop reads CASRQVGGYGYTF. The CDR3 region has the DNA TGTGCCAGCAGACAGGTGGGCGGTTATGGCTACACCTTC.

This rearrangement joins TRBV9 to TRBJ2-2; D is possibly TRBD2 (6 bases). Germline loops: CDR1 SGDLS, CDR2 YYNGEE. CDR3 length equals 14 residues. V was clipped by 4 bases and J by 6 bases, with 13 bases between them. Here the CDR3 reads CASSPRGNPGELFF. The DNA for the CDR3 is TGTGCCAGCAGCCCCCGGGGGAATCCCGGGGAGCTGTTTTTT.

The chain joins TRBV19 to TRBJ1-3; possibly TRBD1 for D (5 bases). Germline V gene lookup returns CDR1 LNHDA and CDR2 SQIVND (reference sequence). Deletions cut 10 bases from V and 2 bases from J, with 24 bases between. CDR3 length: 17 residues. The CDR3 loop reads CATRGGEVLITGNTIYF. The CDR3 bases are TGTGCCACTCGAGGAGGGGAGGTTCTCATAACTGGAAACACCATATATTTT.

The J gene is TRBJ2-3, the V gene TRBV10-2; tentatively, D is TRBD2 (5 bases). This CDR3 comprises 16 residues. Germline CDR1 and CDR2: WSHSY and SAAADI. Trimming took off 0 bases at V and 0 bases at J, with 10 bases between the two ends. The CDR3 sequence: CASSESISASTDTQYF. The CDR3 DNA is TGCGCCAGCAGTGAGTCTATTAGCGCCAGCACAGATACGCAGTATTTT.

The CDR3 DNA follows: TGTGCCAGCAGTTATGGACTGCCCTCTGGGGCCAACGTCCTGACTTTC. Translation gives CASSYGLPSGANVLTF. This chain joins TRBV27 and TRBJ2-6; a weak D match, TRBD2 (5 bases). The CDR3 has 16 amino acids. Trimming pared 4 bases from V and 0 bases from J, leaving 10 bases between. The germline gives CDR1 MNHEY, CDR2 SMNVEV (reference sequence).

The chain combines TRBV28 with TRBJ1-2; 7 nucleotides align to TRBD1. Germline V CDR1 and CDR2: MDHEN, SYDVKM. The CDR3 runs to 14 residues. The V and J ends lost 5 bases and 4 bases, in that order; junction bases with no gene match: 7. The chain's CDR3 is CASSPSRTGYGYTF. The CDR3 DNA reads as TGTGCCAGCAGTCCGTCCCGGACAGGCTATGGCTACACCTTC.

The genes are TRBV6-6 and TRBJ2-2; unclear D gene. CDR1 is MNHNY, CDR2 SVGAGI, per germline (reference sequence). V shed 0 bases and J shed 7 bases, with 6 bases lying between them. The CDR3 length is 13 residues. This CDR3 is CASSYSISGELFF. The CDR3 bases are TGTGCCAGCAGTTACTCGATCAGCGGGGAGCTGTTTTTT.

J is TRBJ2-1 and V is TRBV3-1 (or the pseudogene TRBV3-2); TRBD2 matches at 12 bases. CDR1 is LGHDT, CDR2 YNNKEL, per germline (reference sequence). CDR3 size: 20 residues. V trimming: 0 bases; J trimming: 3 bases; junction bases outside the gene matches: 12. The CDR3 loop is CASSQEHPSGRALHYNEQFF. The CDR3 bases are TGTGCCAGCAGCCAAGAACATCCTAGCGGGAGGGCCTTACACTACAATGAGCAGTTCTTC.

The rearrangement links TRBV25-1 to TRBJ2-2, with 7 bases fitting TRBD2. V was pared by 5 bases and J by 0 bases, with 6 bases of the junction left unmatched. The length of the CDR3 is 16 residues. From germline, CDR1 is MGHDK and CDR2 SYGVNS. The CDR3 spells CASSSSGFANTGELFF. In DNA form, the CDR3 reads TGTGCCAGCAGTTCTAGCGGTTTCGCGAACACCGGGGAGCTGTTTTTT.

This chain joins TRBV14 and TRBJ1-4; TRBD1 is a possible D gene (5 bases). Germline values: CDR1 SGHDN, CDR2 FVKESK. V was trimmed by 0 bases and J by 4 bases, leaving 12 bases between them. The length of the CDR3 is 16 residues. Written as DNA, the CDR3 is TGTGCCAGCAGCCAAGATCGGGGGACGGTTAATGAAAAACTGTTTTTT. Its protein is CASSQDRGTVNEKLFF.

This chain connects TRBV27 to TRBJ1-4, with a tentative D call TRBD1 (5 bases). This CDR3 is 15 amino acids long. In germline, CDR1 is MNHEY, CDR2 SMNVEV (reference sequence). V lost 7 bases and J lost 7, with 19 bases in between. CDR3 coding DNA: TGTGCCAGCAAAGGGGTCCGTGACCCAGGTGAAAAACTGTTTTTT. Amino acid sequence: CASKGVRDPGEKLFF.